This TCR beta chain comes out of a study of T cell repertoires in cytomegalovirus infection. This clonotype was recorded a few times. TCRdb processed the reads anew with MiXCR; each CDR3 protein has one entry. This table has a few hundred thousand distinct CDR3 sequences, approximately 18% appearing once. The receptor was isolated from a human donor in good health (CMV status not recorded). Some clones in this sample may be carry-over from other donors' samples. Sequenced input: PBMCs.

This CDR3 is CASSQITGFIEAFF. The CDR3 nucleotides are TGCGCCAGCAGCCAGATTACAGGGTTTATTGAAGCTTTCTTT. V is TRBV4-1 and J is TRBJ1-1; D is possibly TRBD1 (6 bases). V gave up 3 bases and J gave up 7 bases, with 15 bases separating them. Germline V gives CDR1 MGHRA, CDR2 YSYEKL. The CDR3 runs to 14 residues.